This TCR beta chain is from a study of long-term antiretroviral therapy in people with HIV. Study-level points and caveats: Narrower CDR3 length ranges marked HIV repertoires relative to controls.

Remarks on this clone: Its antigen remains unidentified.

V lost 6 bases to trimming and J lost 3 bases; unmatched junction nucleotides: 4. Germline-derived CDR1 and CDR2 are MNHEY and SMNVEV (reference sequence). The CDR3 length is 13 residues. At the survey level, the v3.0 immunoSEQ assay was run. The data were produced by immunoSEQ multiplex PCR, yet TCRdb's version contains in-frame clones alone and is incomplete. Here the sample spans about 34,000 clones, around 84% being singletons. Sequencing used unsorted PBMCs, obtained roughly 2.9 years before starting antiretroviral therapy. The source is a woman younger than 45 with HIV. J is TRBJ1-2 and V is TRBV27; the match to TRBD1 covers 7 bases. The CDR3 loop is CASSVGQDYGYTF. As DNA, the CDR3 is TGTGCCAGCAGCGTCGGACAGGACTATGGCTACACCTTC.